A selection of T cell receptor beta chains follows, all from one sample in a study of shared clonotypes between healthy human individuals. Profiling relied on immunoSEQ multiplex PCR, and the TCRdb table lists in-frame clones only, not all of them. The sample has roughly 660,000 clones; roughly 91% are singletons. Specimen: memory CD8+ T cells from PBMCs. The receptors were gathered from a man aged 18 to 35 in good health. Some clones in this sample may be carry-over from other donors' samples. The CDR3 runs from the conserved cysteine through the conserved F or W.

>TRBJ2-2|TRBV12-5
CASGLDLAVNTGELFF
>TRBJ1-2|TRBV9
CASNRYPNGVNGYTF
>TRBJ2-7|TRBV5-1
CASSSPDRATSVQYF
>TRBJ2-1|TRBV29-1
CSVPSRGQKGYNEQFF
>TRBJ2-3|TRBV6-5
CASLTSGMGDTQYF
>TRBJ1-5|TRBV27
CASSPYYSYNQPQHF
>TRBJ2-7|TRBV5-1
CASSLAVAGESEQYF
>TRBJ1-2|TRBV14
CASSRSPWAGHPIYGYTF
>TRBJ2-7|TRBV5-4
CASSSLTGNYEQYF
>TRBJ2-7|TRBV4-3
CASSLEAGSSYEQYF
>TRBJ2-4|TRBV7-9
CASSLSGENIQYF
>TRBJ1-1|TRBV7-9
CATGDRDLGSTEAFF
>TRBJ1-2|TRBV4-1
CASSWGRGGYTF
>TRBJ2-1|TRBV29-1
CSVEPVQSGGLNEQFF
>TRBJ1-1|TRBV27
CASSFSRGTEAFF
>TRBJ2-1|TRBV9
CASSFGPEQFF
>TRBJ2-1|TRBV19
CASSTLQAGEQFF
>TRBJ2-1|TRBV6-6
CAVYPGLAHEQFF
>TRBJ2-7|TRBV19
CASSITDRGTYEQYF
>TRBJ1-2|TRBV9
CASRGIHGYTF
>TRBJ1-1|TRBV19
CASSTPWNTEAFF
>TRBJ2-2|TRBV28
CASSLTLDLTDAGELFF
>TRBJ2-1|TRBV15
CATSTLRSSGDYNEQFF
>TRBJ2-7|TRBV6-6
CASSPQKGQGEYEQYF
>TRBJ2-7|TRBV14
CASSHRGLESVEQYF
>TRBJ2-6|TRBV15
CATSNRGGGANVLTF
>TRBJ2-2|TRBV19
CASSIDRLAGDSGELFF
>TRBJ1-1|TRBV7-8
CASSHGVAGGPEAFF